This is a list of T cell receptor beta chains from one sample in a study of beta chain features in type 1 diabetes. Assay: immunoSEQ multiplex PCR; the TCRdb copy retains only in-frame clones and omits some. The sample lists more than 550,000 clones; roughly an eighth were seen once. Sequencing was performed on naive CD4+ T cells from blood. These receptor sequences come from a man aged 18-30 years with type 1 diabetes. Both conserved end residues are part of each CDR3. D genes are given only for firm matches. The size entry is marked missing in some rows and otherwise reads once, few, many or a size class.

d_call: NA; clone_size: few; j_call: TRBJ1-2; v_call: TRBV6-1; cdr3_aa: CASTKDNNYGYTF; cdr3_nt: TGTGCCAGCACTAAGGACAATAACTATGGCTACACCTTC
d_call: NA; clone_size: few; j_call: TRBJ2-1; v_call: TRBV5-1; cdr3_aa: CASSWGIRASFSYNEQFF; cdr3_nt: TGCGCCAGCAGCTGGGGGATTAGGGCCAGTTTCTCCTACAATGAGCAGTTCTTC
d_call: TRBD2; clone_size: few; j_call: TRBJ2-1; v_call: TRBV30; cdr3_aa: CAWSSERGGSYNEQFF; cdr3_nt: TGTGCCTGGAGCAGTGAGCGGGGGGGCTCCTACAATGAGCAGTTCTTC
d_call: TRBD2; clone_size: NA; j_call: TRBJ2-1; v_call: TRBV9; cdr3_aa: CASSRAGGEDNEQFF; cdr3_nt: TGTGCCAGCAGCAGAGCGGGAGGCGAGGACAATGAGCAGTTCTTC
d_call: NA; clone_size: few; j_call: TRBJ1-2; v_call: TRBV25-1; cdr3_aa: CASSDQGITGYTF; cdr3_nt: TGTGCCAGCAGTGATCAGGGCATCACTGGCTACACCTTC
d_call: NA; clone_size: few; j_call: TRBJ1-2; v_call: TRBV30; cdr3_aa: CAGKRQGYGYTF; cdr3_nt: TGTGCCGGCAAGCGGCAGGGATATGGCTACACCTTC
d_call: TRBD2; clone_size: few; j_call: TRBJ2-1; v_call: TRBV12-5; cdr3_aa: CASGLGLAGDEQFF; cdr3_nt: TGTGCTAGTGGTTTGGGACTAGCGGGAGATGAGCAGTTCTTC
d_call: TRBD1; clone_size: NA; j_call: TRBJ1-2; v_call: TRBV30; cdr3_aa: CAWSLVGGHGYTF; cdr3_nt: TGTGCCTGGAGTCTTGTAGGGGGCCATGGCTACACCTTC
d_call: NA; clone_size: NA; j_call: TRBJ1-2; v_call: TRBV5-4; cdr3_aa: CASSDGLGASNYGYTF; cdr3_nt: TGTGCCAGCAGCGACGGTCTCGGAGCGTCCAACTATGGCTACACCTTC
d_call: TRBD1; clone_size: NA; j_call: TRBJ1-6; v_call: TRBV7-2; cdr3_aa: CASSFDRGGSPLHF; cdr3_nt: TGTGCCAGCAGCTTCGACAGGGGCGGGTCACCCCTCCACTTT
d_call: TRBD1; clone_size: NA; j_call: TRBJ1-1; v_call: TRBV14; cdr3_aa: CASSQTSFWTGEDTEAFF; cdr3_nt: TGTGCCAGCAGCCAAACGTCTTTCTGGACAGGGGAGGACACTGAAGCTTTCTTT
d_call: NA; clone_size: NA; j_call: TRBJ1-1; v_call: TRBV7-9; cdr3_aa: CASSLRVRNTEAFF; cdr3_nt: TGTGCCAGCAGCTTAAGGGTTCGGAACACTGAAGCTTTCTTT
d_call: NA; clone_size: NA; j_call: TRBJ2-1; v_call: TRBV30; cdr3_aa: CAWSVQGSIHEQFF; cdr3_nt: TGTGCCTGGAGTGTTCAGGGGAGTATCCATGAGCAGTTCTTC
d_call: NA; clone_size: once; j_call: TRBJ1-6; v_call: TRBV18; cdr3_aa: CASSPVDSPLHF; cdr3_nt: TGTGCCAGCTCACCTGTTGATTCACCCCTCCACTTT
d_call: TRBD2; clone_size: NA; j_call: TRBJ2-5; v_call: TRBV29-1; cdr3_aa: CSVLLGTKEETQYF; cdr3_nt: TGCAGCGTTTTACTCGGGACTAAAGAAGAGACCCAGTACTTC
d_call: NA; clone_size: few; j_call: TRBJ2-5; v_call: TRBV29-1; cdr3_aa: CSVLEGVRETQYF; cdr3_nt: TGCAGCGTGCTGGAGGGGGTAAGAGAGACCCAGTACTTC
d_call: NA; clone_size: few; j_call: TRBJ2-1; v_call: TRBV29-1; cdr3_aa: CSVERTDGQFF; cdr3_nt: TGCAGCGTAGAAAGGACGGACGGTCAGTTCTTC
d_call: NA; clone_size: NA; j_call: TRBJ2-1; v_call: TRBV5-1; cdr3_aa: CASSSGTSSYNEQFF; cdr3_nt: TGCGCCAGCAGCTCAGGGACCTCTTCCTACAATGAGCAGTTCTTC
d_call: NA; clone_size: few; j_call: TRBJ2-2; v_call: TRBV21-1; cdr3_aa: CASRKTSGTGELFF; cdr3_nt: TGTGCCAGCAGGAAGACTAGCGGAACCGGGGAGCTGTTTTTT
d_call: NA; clone_size: NA; j_call: TRBJ1-5; v_call: TRBV19; cdr3_aa: CASSIGSGSNQPQHF; cdr3_nt: TGTGCCAGTAGTATAGGATCAGGGTCCAATCAGCCCCAGCATTTT
d_call: NA; clone_size: NA; j_call: TRBJ2-7; v_call: TRBV20-1; cdr3_aa: CSAITGYEQYF; cdr3_nt: TGCAGTGCTATCACAGGTTACGAGCAGTACTTC
d_call: NA; clone_size: NA; j_call: TRBJ2-5; v_call: TRBV6-1; cdr3_aa: CASSGRRGRVGETQYF; cdr3_nt: TGTGCCAGCAGTGGCCGGAGGGGCAGGGTGGGGGAGACCCAGTACTTC
d_call: TRBD2; clone_size: few; j_call: TRBJ2-2; v_call: TRBV30; cdr3_aa: CAWVAGWNTGELFF; cdr3_nt: TGTGCCTGGGTAGCGGGATGGAACACCGGGGAGCTGTTTTTT
d_call: TRBD2; clone_size: NA; j_call: TRBJ2-1; v_call: TRBV7-6; cdr3_aa: CASRPSGGNNEQFF; cdr3_nt: TGTGCCAGCAGGCCTAGCGGGGGGAACAATGAGCAGTTCTTC
d_call: NA; clone_size: NA; j_call: TRBJ1-5; v_call: TRBV29-1; cdr3_aa: CSVLPLDSNQPQHF; cdr3_nt: TGCAGCGTCCTACCTTTGGATAGCAATCAGCCCCAGCATTTT
d_call: NA; clone_size: few; j_call: TRBJ2-4; v_call: TRBV5-1; cdr3_aa: CASSLEGAKNIQYF; cdr3_nt: TGCGCCAGCAGCTTGGAGGGAGCCAAAAACATTCAGTACTTC
d_call: NA; clone_size: NA; j_call: TRBJ1-3; v_call: TRBV29-1; cdr3_aa: CSVEVGSSGNTIYF; cdr3_nt: TGCAGCGTTGAAGTTGGTAGCTCTGGAAACACCATATATTTT
d_call: NA; clone_size: few; j_call: TRBJ2-3; v_call: TRBV7-3; cdr3_aa: CASSPTGDTQYF; cdr3_nt: TGTGCCAGCAGCCCTACGGGAGATACGCAGTATTTT
d_call: NA; clone_size: few; j_call: TRBJ2-4; v_call: TRBV7-2; cdr3_aa: CASSFDRQNIQYF; cdr3_nt: TGTGCCAGCAGCTTCGACAGACAAAACATTCAGTACTTC
d_call: NA; clone_size: NA; j_call: TRBJ2-1; v_call: TRBV29-1; cdr3_aa: CSVEDNEQFF; cdr3_nt: TGCAGCGTTGAAGACAATGAGCAGTTCTTC
d_call: TRBD2; clone_size: few; j_call: TRBJ2-7; v_call: TRBV5-1; cdr3_aa: CASSLGPGLAGYEQYF; cdr3_nt: TGCGCCAGCAGCTTAGGTCCGGGACTAGCGGGATACGAGCAGTACTTC